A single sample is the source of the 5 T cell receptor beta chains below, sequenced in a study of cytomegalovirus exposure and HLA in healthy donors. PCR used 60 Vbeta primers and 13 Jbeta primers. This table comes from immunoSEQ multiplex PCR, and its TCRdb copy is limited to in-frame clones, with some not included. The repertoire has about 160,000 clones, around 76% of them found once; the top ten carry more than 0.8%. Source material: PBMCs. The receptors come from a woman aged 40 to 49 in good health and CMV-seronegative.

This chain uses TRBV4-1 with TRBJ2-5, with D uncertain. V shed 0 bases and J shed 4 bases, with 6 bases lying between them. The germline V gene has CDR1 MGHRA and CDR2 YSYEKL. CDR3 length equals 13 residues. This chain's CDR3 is CASSQDPRETQYF. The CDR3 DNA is TGCGCCAGCAGCCAAGATCCGAGAGAGACCCAGTACTTC.

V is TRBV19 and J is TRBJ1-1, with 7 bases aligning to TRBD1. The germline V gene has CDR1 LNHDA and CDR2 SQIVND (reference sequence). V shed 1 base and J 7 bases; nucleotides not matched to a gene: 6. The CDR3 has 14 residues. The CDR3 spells CASSIGTGADEAFF. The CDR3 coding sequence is TGTGCCAGTAGTATAGGGACAGGAGCAGATGAAGCTTTCTTT. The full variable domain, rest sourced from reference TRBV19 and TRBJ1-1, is DGGITQSPKYLFRKEGQNVTLSCEQNLNHDAMYWYRQDPGQGLRLIYYSQIVNDFQKGDIAEGYSVSREKKESFPLTVTSAQKNPTAFYLCASSIGTGADEAFFGQGTRLTVV.

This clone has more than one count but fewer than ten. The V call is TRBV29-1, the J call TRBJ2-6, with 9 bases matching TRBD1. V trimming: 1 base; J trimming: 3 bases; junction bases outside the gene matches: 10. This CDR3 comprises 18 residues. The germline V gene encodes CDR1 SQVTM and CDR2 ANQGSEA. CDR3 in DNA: TGCAGCGTTGAAGGTTCCGGGACAGGGAAAGATGGGGCCAACGTCCTGACTTTC. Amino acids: CSVEGSGTGKDGANVLTF.

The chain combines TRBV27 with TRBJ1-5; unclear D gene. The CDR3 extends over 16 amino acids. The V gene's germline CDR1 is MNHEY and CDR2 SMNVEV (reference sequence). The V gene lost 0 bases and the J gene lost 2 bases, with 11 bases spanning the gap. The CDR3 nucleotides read TGTGCCAGCAGTTTATCGAGAGGGATGGGCAATCAGCCCCAGCATTTT. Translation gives CASSLSRGMGNQPQHF.

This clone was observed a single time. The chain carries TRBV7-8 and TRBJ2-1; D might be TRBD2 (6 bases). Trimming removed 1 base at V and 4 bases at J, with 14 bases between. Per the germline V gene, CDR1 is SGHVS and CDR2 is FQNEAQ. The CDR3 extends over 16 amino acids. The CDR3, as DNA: TGTGCCAGCAGCTTAGAAGGAGGGTTACCGTACAATGAGCAGTTCTTC. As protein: CASSLEGGLPYNEQFF.